Listed below are T cell receptor beta chains from one sample, sequenced in a study of early T cells in non-severe SARS-CoV-2 infection. TCRdb re-called the 5' RACE reads through MiXCR, storing one row per CDR3 protein. The table shows roughly 56,000 distinct CDR3 sequences, with more than 9.5% occurring only once. The specimen sequenced was whole blood. The origin of the receptors is an adult who was a healthcare worker with PCR-confirmed SARS-CoV-2 infection or an uninfected control (not recorded which). Each CDR3 is given with its conserved first and last residue. The order of the fields is D gene, V gene, clone size, J gene, CDR3 DNA, CDR3 protein. D genes are given only for firm matches. Clone size is given for some rows only: seen once, a few or many times, or a class if the clone is expanded.

D gene: TRBD1
V gene: TRBV6-2/TRBV6-3
clone size: -
J gene: TRBJ1-2
CDR3 DNA: TGTGCCAGCAGTGGGGGACAGATCTATGGCTACACCTTC
CDR3 protein: CASSGGQIYGYTF

D gene: TRBD1
V gene: TRBV7-8
clone size: -
J gene: TRBJ2-5
CDR3 DNA: TGTGCCAGCAGCCAACCGGACAGGCAAGAGACCCAGTACTTC
CDR3 protein: CASSQPDRQETQYF

D gene: TRBD1
V gene: TRBV5-1
clone size: few
J gene: TRBJ2-7
CDR3 DNA: TGCGCCAGCAGTTTTGGGACAGGGGGCGAGCAGTACTTC
CDR3 protein: CASSFGTGGEQYF

D gene: -
V gene: TRBV6-5
clone size: many
J gene: TRBJ2-5
CDR3 DNA: TGTGCCAGCAGTTACTCCCAAGAGACCCAGTACTTC
CDR3 protein: CASSYSQETQYF

D gene: TRBD1
V gene: TRBV4-1
clone size: -
J gene: TRBJ1-1
CDR3 DNA: TGCGCCAGCAGCCAAGCCCGGTTGGGGCCGGGACAGAGACTGAACACTGAAGCTTTCTTT
CDR3 protein: CASSQARLGPGQRLNTEAFF

D gene: -
V gene: TRBV5-1
clone size: few
J gene: TRBJ1-6
CDR3 DNA: TGCGCCAGCAGCTTGCAGGAGGTATGGCTTTCACCCCTCCACTTT
CDR3 protein: CASSLQEVWLSPLHF

D gene: TRBD1
V gene: TRBV7-6
clone size: -
J gene: TRBJ2-7
CDR3 DNA: TGTGCCAGCAGCTTTGGACAGGGAGTGTACGAGCAGTACTTC
CDR3 protein: CASSFGQGVYEQYF

D gene: -
V gene: TRBV4-1
clone size: -
J gene: TRBJ2-3
CDR3 DNA: TGCGCCAGCAGCCTCTCAGGGGATACGCAGTATTTT
CDR3 protein: CASSLSGDTQYF

D gene: TRBD2
V gene: TRBV6-5
clone size: few
J gene: TRBJ2-3
CDR3 DNA: TGTGCCAGCAGTTACTCGAGTGCGGGGGGAATAGATACGCAGTATTTT
CDR3 protein: CASSYSSAGGIDTQYF

D gene: TRBD1
V gene: TRBV6-1
clone size: few
J gene: TRBJ1-1
CDR3 DNA: TGTGCCAGCATCCCAGCACAGGGGGACATGAACACTGAAGCTTTCTTT
CDR3 protein: CASIPAQGDMNTEAFF

D gene: -
V gene: TRBV6-2/TRBV6-3
clone size: -
J gene: TRBJ2-7
CDR3 DNA: TGTGCCAGCAGTTACGCCGCCCTCGGCGTGCAGTACTTC
CDR3 protein: CASSYAALGVQYF

D gene: TRBD1
V gene: TRBV24-1
clone size: -
J gene: TRBJ1-5
CDR3 DNA: TGTGCCACCAGTGAAGGATTCGGGACAGGGGGCATCGGCAATCAGCCCCAGCATTTT
CDR3 protein: CATSEGFGTGGIGNQPQHF

D gene: -
V gene: TRBV4-1
clone size: -
J gene: TRBJ2-5
CDR3 DNA: TGCGCCAGCAGCCACGTTGAAGAGACCCAGTACTTC
CDR3 protein: CASSHVEETQYF

D gene: -
V gene: TRBV13
clone size: -
J gene: TRBJ1-6
CDR3 DNA: TGTGCCAGCAGCCCCACGACAGCGGACTATAATTCACCCCTCCACTTT
CDR3 protein: CASSPTTADYNSPLHF

D gene: -
V gene: TRBV7-2
clone size: -
J gene: TRBJ2-3
CDR3 DNA: TGTGCCAGCAGCCAGGCGATAAATACGCAGTATTTT
CDR3 protein: CASSQAINTQYF

D gene: -
V gene: TRBV7-2
clone size: many
J gene: TRBJ1-5
CDR3 DNA: TGTGCCAGCAGCGTAACAGGAGAAAATCAGCCCCAGCATTTT
CDR3 protein: CASSVTGENQPQHF

D gene: TRBD2
V gene: TRBV5-1
clone size: -
J gene: TRBJ2-5
CDR3 DNA: TGCGCCAGCAGCCTGGGAGGTAGCGGGGAAGAGACCCAGTACTTC
CDR3 protein: CASSLGGSGEETQYF

D gene: TRBD2
V gene: TRBV29-1
clone size: many
J gene: TRBJ2-3
CDR3 DNA: TGCAGCGTCTGGACTAGCGGGAGTCAGGGGTATTTT
CDR3 protein: CSVWTSGSQGYF

D gene: TRBD2
V gene: TRBV7-9
clone size: few
J gene: TRBJ2-3
CDR3 DNA: TGTGCCAGCAGCTATTCTGGCCTAGCGGGGGGGCAAGGAACAGATACGCAGTATTTT
CDR3 protein: CASSYSGLAGGQGTDTQYF

D gene: -
V gene: TRBV12-3/TRBV12-4
clone size: many
J gene: TRBJ1-5
CDR3 DNA: TGTGCCAGCAGCCCAAACGCCCTTAGCAATCAGCCCCAGCATTTT
CDR3 protein: CASSPNALSNQPQHF

D gene: -
V gene: TRBV24-1
clone size: many
J gene: TRBJ1-5
CDR3 DNA: TGTGCCACCAGTGATTTAAGTGTCAATCAGCCCCAGCATTTT
CDR3 protein: CATSDLSVNQPQHF

D gene: -
V gene: TRBV13
clone size: -
J gene: TRBJ1-2
CDR3 DNA: TGTGCCAGCAGCCTCGGGACACCTAACTATGGCTACACCTTC
CDR3 protein: CASSLGTPNYGYTF

D gene: -
V gene: TRBV28
clone size: many
J gene: TRBJ2-4
CDR3 DNA: TGTGCCAGCAGTTTTCTTGCGGCCACCAGGGCCAAAAACATTCAGTACTTC
CDR3 protein: CASSFLAATRAKNIQYF

D gene: -
V gene: TRBV7-8
clone size: -
J gene: TRBJ2-7
CDR3 DNA: TGTGCCAGCAGCCAAAGACTGTTGAGCTCCTACGAGCAGTACTTC
CDR3 protein: CASSQRLLSSYEQYF

D gene: -
V gene: TRBV29-1
clone size: -
J gene: TRBJ2-2
CDR3 DNA: TGCAGCGTTAGGACCACCGGGGAGCTGTTTTTT
CDR3 protein: CSVRTTGELFF

D gene: TRBD1
V gene: TRBV6-6
clone size: many
J gene: TRBJ1-1
CDR3 DNA: TGTGCCAGCAGGTGGGACAGGAGGAACACTGAAGCTTTCTTT
CDR3 protein: CASRWDRRNTEAFF

D gene: -
V gene: TRBV5-6
clone size: few
J gene: TRBJ1-5
CDR3 DNA: TGTGCCAGCAGCTTGGGAGGGGTTCTACTTCAGCCCCAGCATTTT
CDR3 protein: CASSLGGVLLQPQHF

D gene: -
V gene: TRBV9
clone size: few
J gene: TRBJ2-5
CDR3 DNA: TGTGCCAGCAGCGTAGATCAAGAGACCCAGTACTTC
CDR3 protein: CASSVDQETQYF

D gene: -
V gene: TRBV15
clone size: many
J gene: TRBJ1-5
CDR3 DNA: TGTGCCACCAGCAGAGAAGGTTTCGGTCAGCCCCAGCATTTT
CDR3 protein: CATSREGFGQPQHF

D gene: -
V gene: TRBV6-4
clone size: many
J gene: TRBJ2-1
CDR3 DNA: TGTGCCAGCAGTGTCGTAGGCGGGGCCGCGACGCCCTACAATGAGCAGTTCTTC
CDR3 protein: CASSVVGGAATPYNEQFF

D gene: -
V gene: TRBV6-5
clone size: many
J gene: TRBJ2-7
CDR3 DNA: TGTGCCAGCAGCCAGACAGAATCCTACGAGCAGTACTTC
CDR3 protein: CASSQTESYEQYF

D gene: TRBD2
V gene: TRBV7-7
clone size: few
J gene: TRBJ2-1
CDR3 DNA: TGTGCTAGCAGCCTCCTGGCGGGGGGACCGAGCTCCTACAATGAGCAGTTCTTC
CDR3 protein: CASSLLAGGPSSYNEQFF

D gene: -
V gene: TRBV6-6
clone size: once
J gene: TRBJ1-2
CDR3 DNA: TGTGCCAGCAGTTACTCTCAGGGGACGGGTGGCTACACCTTC
CDR3 protein: CASSYSQGTGGYTF

D gene: -
V gene: TRBV5-1
clone size: many
J gene: TRBJ2-3
CDR3 DNA: TGCGCCAGCAGCTTGGCCCCGGGGAGCACAGATACGCAGTATTTT
CDR3 protein: CASSLAPGSTDTQYF

D gene: TRBD1
V gene: TRBV6-6
clone size: -
J gene: TRBJ1-2
CDR3 DNA: TGTGCCAGCAGAAATTCCACCAGGGGGTACAACTATGGCTACACCTTC
CDR3 protein: CASRNSTRGYNYGYTF

D gene: TRBD2
V gene: TRBV20-1
clone size: once
J gene: TRBJ2-7
CDR3 DNA: TGCAGTGCTTCGCCTCTAGCGGGAGCCCACGAGCAGTACTTC
CDR3 protein: CSASPLAGAHEQYF

D gene: -
V gene: TRBV7-6
clone size: many
J gene: TRBJ2-6
CDR3 DNA: TGTGCCAGCAGTATGGGGAGCTCTGGGGCCAACGTCCTGACTTTC
CDR3 protein: CASSMGSSGANVLTF

D gene: -
V gene: TRBV3-1
clone size: many
J gene: TRBJ2-7
CDR3 DNA: TGTGCCAGCAGCCAAGGACTCAGCTCCTACGAGCAGTACTTC
CDR3 protein: CASSQGLSSYEQYF

D gene: -
V gene: TRBV4-2
clone size: many
J gene: TRBJ2-5
CDR3 DNA: TGTGCCAGCAGCCTGGGTCTTGGGGAGACCCAGTACTTC
CDR3 protein: CASSLGLGETQYF

D gene: -
V gene: TRBV7-3
clone size: -
J gene: TRBJ1-2
CDR3 DNA: TGTGCCAGCAGCTCGGACAGCGGATCCTATGGCTACACCTTC
CDR3 protein: CASSSDSGSYGYTF

D gene: TRBD2
V gene: TRBV29-1
clone size: -
J gene: TRBJ2-3
CDR3 DNA: TGCAGCGTTGACTCCTCAGCGGGAGTTTCAGATACGCAGTATTTT
CDR3 protein: CSVDSSAGVSDTQYF

D gene: -
V gene: TRBV28
clone size: -
J gene: TRBJ1-6
CDR3 DNA: TGTGCCAGCTATGGGGGGACAAATAATTCACCCCTCCACTTT
CDR3 protein: CASYGGTNNSPLHF

D gene: -
V gene: TRBV6-1
clone size: many
J gene: TRBJ1-5
CDR3 DNA: TGTGCCAGCACCGTACTGGACGGGCGCAATCAGCCCCAGCATTTT
CDR3 protein: CASTVLDGRNQPQHF

D gene: -
V gene: TRBV10-3
clone size: -
J gene: TRBJ1-1
CDR3 DNA: TGTGCCATCAGGGCCCTCGAATCTGAAGCTTTCTTT
CDR3 protein: CAIRALESEAFF

D gene: TRBD2
V gene: TRBV7-9
clone size: many
J gene: TRBJ2-1
CDR3 DNA: TGTGCCAGCAGCTTAGCGGGAAAGACTAGCGGGAGTTACAATGAGCAGTTCTTC
CDR3 protein: CASSLAGKTSGSYNEQFF

D gene: TRBD2
V gene: TRBV5-1
clone size: -
J gene: TRBJ2-5
CDR3 DNA: TGCGCCAGCAGGGACGCTAGCGGGGGACAGACCCAGTACTTC
CDR3 protein: CASRDASGGQTQYF

D gene: -
V gene: TRBV7-6
clone size: many
J gene: TRBJ2-1
CDR3 DNA: TGTGCCAGCAGCCCAACTAGGAAGGATGAGCAGTTCTTC
CDR3 protein: CASSPTRKDEQFF

D gene: TRBD1
V gene: TRBV29-1
clone size: -
J gene: TRBJ1-1
CDR3 DNA: TGCAGCACGACGACAGGGCCTAAAGCTTTCTTT
CDR3 protein: CSTTTGPKAFF

D gene: -
V gene: TRBV5-6
clone size: many
J gene: TRBJ2-3
CDR3 DNA: TGTGCCAGCAGCTTGGGCATCCTCTCCACAGATACGCAGTATTTT
CDR3 protein: CASSLGILSTDTQYF

D gene: TRBD1
V gene: TRBV28
clone size: -
J gene: TRBJ1-1
CDR3 DNA: TGTGCCAGCAGTTCGGGACAGGGGACTTTCTTT
CDR3 protein: CASSSGQGTFF

D gene: -
V gene: TRBV29-1
clone size: few
J gene: TRBJ1-1
CDR3 DNA: TGCAGCGGAGGACAGCTGAACACTGAAGCTTTCTTT
CDR3 protein: CSGGQLNTEAFF

D gene: -
V gene: TRBV6-2/TRBV6-3
clone size: many
J gene: TRBJ1-4
CDR3 DNA: TGTGCCAGCAACGGGCCGAATGAAAAACTGTTTTTT
CDR3 protein: CASNGPNEKLFF

D gene: TRBD2
V gene: TRBV4-1
clone size: few
J gene: TRBJ2-1
CDR3 DNA: TGCGCCAGCAGCCAAGATCACCCTAGCGGGACCTACAATGAGCAGTTCTTC
CDR3 protein: CASSQDHPSGTYNEQFF

D gene: -
V gene: TRBV7-2
clone size: -
J gene: TRBJ2-7
CDR3 DNA: TGTGCCAGCTCGCCGGGGCTTTCCTACGAGCAGTACTTC
CDR3 protein: CASSPGLSYEQYF

D gene: TRBD1
V gene: TRBV6-2/TRBV6-3
clone size: many
J gene: TRBJ1-5
CDR3 DNA: TGTGCCAGCAGTTACCACCACAGGGGGAGCAATCAGCCCCAGCATTTT
CDR3 protein: CASSYHHRGSNQPQHF